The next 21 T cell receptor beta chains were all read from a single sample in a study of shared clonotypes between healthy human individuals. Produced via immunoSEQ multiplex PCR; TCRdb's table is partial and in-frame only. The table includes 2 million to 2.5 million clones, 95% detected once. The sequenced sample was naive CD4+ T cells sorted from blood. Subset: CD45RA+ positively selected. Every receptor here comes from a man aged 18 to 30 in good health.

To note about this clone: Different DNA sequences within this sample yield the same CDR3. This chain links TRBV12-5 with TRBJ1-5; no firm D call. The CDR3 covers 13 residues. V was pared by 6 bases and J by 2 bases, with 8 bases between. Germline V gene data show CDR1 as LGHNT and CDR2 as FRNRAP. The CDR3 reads CASGFGGNQPQHF. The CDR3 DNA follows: TGTGCTAGTGGATTCGGAGGCAATCAGCCCCAGCATTTT.

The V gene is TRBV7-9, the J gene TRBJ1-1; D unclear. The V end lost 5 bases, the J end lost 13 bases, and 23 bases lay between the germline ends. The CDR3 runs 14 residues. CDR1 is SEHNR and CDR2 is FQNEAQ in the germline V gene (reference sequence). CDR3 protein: CASSRWTESSASFF. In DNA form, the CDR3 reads TGTGCCAGCAGCCGTTGGACCGAGTCTAGTGCGAGTTTCTTT.

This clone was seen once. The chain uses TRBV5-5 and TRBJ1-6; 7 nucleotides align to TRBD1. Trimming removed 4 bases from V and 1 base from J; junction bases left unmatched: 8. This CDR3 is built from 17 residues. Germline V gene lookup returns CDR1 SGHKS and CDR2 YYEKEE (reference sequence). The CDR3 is CASSDRQGRSYNSPLHF. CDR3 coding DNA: TGTGCCAGCAGCGACCGACAGGGAAGGTCCTATAATTCACCCCTCCACTTT.

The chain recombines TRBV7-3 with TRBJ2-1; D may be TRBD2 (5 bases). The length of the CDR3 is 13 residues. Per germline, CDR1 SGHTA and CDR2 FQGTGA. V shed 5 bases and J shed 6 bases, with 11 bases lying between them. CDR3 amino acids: CASSTGLSNEQFF. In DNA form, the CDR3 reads TGTGCCAGCAGCACCGGACTTTCCAATGAGCAGTTCTTC.

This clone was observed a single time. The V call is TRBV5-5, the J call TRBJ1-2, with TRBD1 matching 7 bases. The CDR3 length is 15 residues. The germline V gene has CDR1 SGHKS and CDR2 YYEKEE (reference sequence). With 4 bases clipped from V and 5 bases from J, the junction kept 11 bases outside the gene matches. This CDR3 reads CASSDRDRGVYGYTF. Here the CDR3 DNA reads TGTGCCAGCAGCGATCGGGACAGAGGCGTTTATGGCTACACCTTC.

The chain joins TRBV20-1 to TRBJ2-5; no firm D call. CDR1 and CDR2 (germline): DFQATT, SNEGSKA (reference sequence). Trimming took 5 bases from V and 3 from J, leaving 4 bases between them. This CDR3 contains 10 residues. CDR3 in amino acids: CSAVEETQYF. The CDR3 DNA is TGCAGTGCTGTGGAAGAGACCCAGTACTTC.

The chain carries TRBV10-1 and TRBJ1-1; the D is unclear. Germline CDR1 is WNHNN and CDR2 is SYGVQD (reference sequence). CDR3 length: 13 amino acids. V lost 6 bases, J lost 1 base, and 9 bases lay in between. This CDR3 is CASREDGNTEAFF. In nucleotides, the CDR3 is TGCGCCAGCAGGGAGGATGGGAACACTGAAGCTTTCTTT.

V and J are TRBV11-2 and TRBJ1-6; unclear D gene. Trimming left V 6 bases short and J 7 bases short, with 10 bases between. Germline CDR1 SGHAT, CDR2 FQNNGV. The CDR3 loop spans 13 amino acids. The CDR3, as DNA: TGTGCCAGCAGGAAAGACGGGAATTCACCCCTCCACTTT. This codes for CASRKDGNSPLHF.

The CDR3 DNA sequence: TGTGCCAGCAGTTATGGGGGCAGGGGTCGGACTGAAGCTTTCTTT. It yields the protein CASSYGGRGRTEAFF. The chain carries TRBV6-5 and TRBJ1-1; D possibly corresponds to TRBD1 (6 bases). Trimming took off 3 bases at V and 5 bases at J, with 16 bases between the two ends. CDR1 MNHEY and CDR2 SVGAGI come from the germline V gene. This CDR3 region has 15 residues.

CDR3 DNA: TGCGCCAGCAGCGGTACCGGGACCACTCCGTCTGAAGCTTTCTTT. Translating gives CASSGTGTTPSEAFF. The chain is built from TRBV5-1 and TRBJ1-1; D may be TRBD1 (5 bases). CDR3 size: 15 residues. Germline V CDR1 and CDR2: SGHRS, YFSETQ. Between the trimmed V and J ends, which lost 4 bases and 6 bases, there was a span of 19 bases.

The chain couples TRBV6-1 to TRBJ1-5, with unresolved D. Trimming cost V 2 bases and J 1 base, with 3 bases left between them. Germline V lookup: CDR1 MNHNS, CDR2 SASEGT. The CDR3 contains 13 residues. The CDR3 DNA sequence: TGTGCCAGCAGTGAATGGAGCAATCAGCCCCAGCATTTT. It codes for CASSEWSNQPQHF.

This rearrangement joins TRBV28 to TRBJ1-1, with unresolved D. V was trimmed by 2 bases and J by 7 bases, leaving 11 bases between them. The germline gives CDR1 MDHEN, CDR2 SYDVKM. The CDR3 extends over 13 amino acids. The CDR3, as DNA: TGTGCCAGCAGTTTAGGTGGCGGACTTGAAGCTTTCTTT. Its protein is CASSLGGGLEAFF.

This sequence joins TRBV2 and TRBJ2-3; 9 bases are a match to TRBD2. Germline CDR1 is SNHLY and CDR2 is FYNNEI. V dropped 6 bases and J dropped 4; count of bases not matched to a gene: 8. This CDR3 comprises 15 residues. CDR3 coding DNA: TGTGCCAGCAGCTTTAGCGGGAGCCCACCAGATACGCAGTATTTT. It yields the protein CASSFSGSPPDTQYF.

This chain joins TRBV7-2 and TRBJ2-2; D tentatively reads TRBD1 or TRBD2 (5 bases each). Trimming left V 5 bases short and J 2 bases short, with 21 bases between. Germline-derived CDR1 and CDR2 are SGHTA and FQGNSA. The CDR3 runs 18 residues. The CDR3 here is CASSRQGPPLGNTGELFF. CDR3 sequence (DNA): TGTGCCAGCAGCAGGCAGGGACCCCCCTTAGGTAACACCGGGGAGCTGTTTTTT. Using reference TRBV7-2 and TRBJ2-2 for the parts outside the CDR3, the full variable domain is GAGVSQSPSNKVTEKGKDVELRCDPISGHTALYWYRQSLGQGLEFLIYFQGNSAPDKSGLPSDRFSAERTGGSVSTLTIQRTQQEDSAVYLCASSRQGPPLGNTGELFFGEGSRLTVL.

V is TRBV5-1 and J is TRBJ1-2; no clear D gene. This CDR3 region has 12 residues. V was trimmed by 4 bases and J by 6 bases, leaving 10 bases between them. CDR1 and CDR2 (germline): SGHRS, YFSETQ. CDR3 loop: CASSVSPDGYTF. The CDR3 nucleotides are TGCGCCAGCAGCGTGAGTCCCGATGGCTACACCTTC.

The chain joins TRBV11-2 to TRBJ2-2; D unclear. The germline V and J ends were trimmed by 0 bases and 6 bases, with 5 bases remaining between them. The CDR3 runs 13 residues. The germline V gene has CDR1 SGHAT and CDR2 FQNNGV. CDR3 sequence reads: CASSLDWAGELFF. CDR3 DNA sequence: TGTGCCAGCAGCTTAGATTGGGCCGGGGAGCTGTTTTTT.

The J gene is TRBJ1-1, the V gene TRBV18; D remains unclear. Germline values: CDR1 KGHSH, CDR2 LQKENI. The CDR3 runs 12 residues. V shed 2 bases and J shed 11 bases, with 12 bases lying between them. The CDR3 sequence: CASSPDGSSAFF. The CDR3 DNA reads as TGTGCCAGCTCACCAGACGGGAGCAGCGCTTTCTTT.

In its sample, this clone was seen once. The CDR3 region has the DNA TGCGCCAGCAGTGAGTCGAGACCCCCCAACTACGAGCAGTACTTC. It yields the protein CASSESRPPNYEQYF. The V gene is TRBV10-1, the J gene TRBJ2-7, with D hard to call. The CDR3 totals 15 residues. Trimming stripped 0 bases from V and 3 bases from J, with 12 bases between. Germline CDR1 WNHNN, CDR2 SYGVQD (reference sequence).

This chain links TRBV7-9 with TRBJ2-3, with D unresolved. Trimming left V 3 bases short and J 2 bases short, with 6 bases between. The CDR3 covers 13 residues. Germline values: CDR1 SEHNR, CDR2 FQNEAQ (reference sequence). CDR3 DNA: TGTGCCAGCAGCTTTGTTCCCACAGATACGCAGTATTTT. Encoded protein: CASSFVPTDTQYF.

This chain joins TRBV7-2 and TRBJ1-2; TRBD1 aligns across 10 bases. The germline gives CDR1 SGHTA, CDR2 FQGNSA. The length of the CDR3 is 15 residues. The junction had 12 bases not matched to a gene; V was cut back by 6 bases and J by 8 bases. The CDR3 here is CASSRGQGVAFGYTF. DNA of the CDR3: TGTGCCAGCAGTCGAGGACAGGGGGTTGCTTTCGGCTACACCTTC.

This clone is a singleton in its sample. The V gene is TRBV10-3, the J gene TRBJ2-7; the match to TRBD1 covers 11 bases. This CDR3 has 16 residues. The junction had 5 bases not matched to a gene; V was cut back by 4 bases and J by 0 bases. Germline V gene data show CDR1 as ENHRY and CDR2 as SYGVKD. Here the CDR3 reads CAISGDRGAFSYEQYF. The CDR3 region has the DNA TGTGCCATCAGTGGGGACAGGGGGGCCTTCTCCTACGAGCAGTACTTC.